The 32 T cell receptor beta chains in this list originate from one sample, sequenced in a study of brain T cells in children with intractable seizures. Measured with immunoSEQ multiplex PCR; TCRdb has only the in-frame clones, and not every one. The sample lists hundreds of thousands of clones; about 93% were seen once. Time point described: blood from clinic visit 5 months post-surgery; TSC patient then seizure free. Sequenced material: peripheral blood, taken 4 to 5 months after surgery. The receptor source for this set is a boy under two years old with tuberous sclerosis and intractable seizures.

J is TRBJ2-7 and V is TRBV12-3 or TRBV12-4; D is unclear. Trimming stripped 3 bases from V and 3 bases from J, with 6 bases between. The CDR3 runs to 12 residues. The CDR3: CASSFVVYEQYF. The CDR3 bases are TGTGCCAGCAGTTTTGTGGTCTACGAGCAGTACTTC.

The CDR3: CAWKAGDQHNEQFF. DNA for the CDR3: TGTGCCTGGAAAGCGGGAGATCAACACAATGAGCAGTTCTTC. The chain uses TRBV30 and TRBJ2-1, with TRBD2 matching over 8 bases. There are 14 residues in the CDR3. CDR1 is GTSNPN and CDR2 is SVGIG in the germline V gene (reference sequence). V was clipped by 4 bases and J by 5 bases; unmatched bases: 7.

In this sample, this clone turned up a few times. This chain connects TRBV27 to TRBJ1-4; 7 positions agree with TRBD1. The V segment lost 1 base and the J segment 6 bases; nucleotides outside the gene matches: 5. Germline CDR1 and CDR2: MNHEY and SMNVEV (reference sequence). The CDR3 length is 15 residues. CDR3: CASSLYRTGHEKLFF. The CDR3 DNA reads TGTGCCAGCAGTTTATATCGGACAGGCCATGAAAAACTGTTTTTT.

The gene calls are TRBV2 and TRBJ2-7; D may correspond to TRBD1 or TRBD2 (5 bases each). Germline lookup yields CDR1 SNHLY and CDR2 FYNNEI. V gave up 4 bases and J gave up 4 bases, with 11 bases separating them. CDR3 length: 13 residues. The CDR3 bases are TGTGCCAGCAGTGTGCGAGGGGTATACGAGCAGTACTTC. Protein sequence: CASSVRGVYEQYF.

The chain couples TRBV9 to TRBJ2-3, with 15 bases matching TRBD2. The CDR3 spans 18 residues. The junction had 6 bases not matched to a gene; V was cut back by 4 bases and J by 0 bases. Germline assignment: CDR1 SGDLS and CDR2 YYNGEE. CDR3: CASSFRTSGGASTDTQYF. The CDR3 DNA sequence: TGTGCCAGCAGCTTCAGGACTAGCGGGGGGGCGAGCACAGATACGCAGTATTTT.

J is TRBJ1-4 and V is TRBV19; no definite D call. Germline V gene lookup returns CDR1 LNHDA and CDR2 SQIVND (reference sequence). The V end lost 1 base, the J end lost 0 bases, and 6 bases lay between the germline ends. The CDR3 is made up of 15 amino acids. Written as DNA, the CDR3 is TGTGCCAGTAGTATAGCTGGTGCAACTAATGAAAAACTGTTTTTT. This gives the protein CASSIAGATNEKLFF. Combining the CDR3 with reference TRBV19 and TRBJ1-4 gives the whole variable domain DGGITQSPKYLFRKEGQNVTLSCEQNLNHDAMYWYRQDPGQGLRLIYYSQIVNDFQKGDIAEGYSVSREKKESFPLTVTSAQKNPTAFYLCASSIAGATNEKLFFGSGTQLSVL.

The chain recombines TRBV3-1 (or the pseudogene TRBV3-2) with TRBJ2-7; D remains unclear. The CDR3 is 14 amino acids. Germline CDR1 LGHDT, CDR2 YNNKEL (reference sequence). V was clipped by 3 bases and J by 1 base, with 10 bases between them. Here the CDR3 DNA reads TGTGCCAGCAGCCAGTCTGGGCTTTCCTACGAGCAGTACTTC. Its translation: CASSQSGLSYEQYF.

The V and J genes are TRBV7-8 and TRBJ2-7; unclear D gene. This CDR3 is built from 16 residues. Germline CDR1 and CDR2: SGHVS and FQNEAQ. V lost 5 bases and J lost 0, with 17 bases in between. The CDR3: CASSPRTVSSSYEQYF. The DNA for the CDR3 is TGTGCCAGCAGCCCCCGGACCGTTTCGAGCTCCTACGAGCAGTACTTC.

The rearrangement links TRBV4-1 to TRBJ2-2; tentatively, D is TRBD2 (6 bases). CDR3 length: 16 residues. The germline V gene has CDR1 MGHRA and CDR2 YSYEKL. Between the trimmed V and J ends, which lost 1 base and 5 bases, there was a span of 14 bases. The CDR3 is CASSQGILARTGELFF. DNA for the CDR3: TGCGCCAGCAGCCAAGGCATACTAGCTAGAACCGGGGAGCTGTTTTTT.

CDR3 in amino acids: CASSTTSGSTNEQFF. The CDR3 nucleotides read TGTGCCAGCAGCACCACTAGCGGGAGTACAAATGAGCAGTTCTTC. The rearrangement uses TRBV9 and TRBJ2-1; 11 positions match TRBD2. The CDR3 is made up of 15 amino acids. V lost 4 bases, J lost 7 bases, and 7 bases stayed unmatched. CDR1 is SGDLS and CDR2 is YYNGEE in the germline V gene.

The chain uses TRBV3-1 (or the pseudogene TRBV3-2) and TRBJ2-2, with 12 positions matching TRBD2. The CDR3 length is 18 residues. V lost 3 bases to trimming and J lost 5 bases; unmatched junction nucleotides: 10. From germline, CDR1 is LGHDT and CDR2 YNNKEL (reference sequence). The CDR3 DNA sequence: TGTGCCAGCAGCCATAGGACTAGCGGGATGGCGGGGACCGGGGAGCTGTTTTTT. It is translated as CASSHRTSGMAGTGELFF.

The J gene is TRBJ2-1, the V gene TRBV29-1; 12 bases agree with TRBD2. The CDR3 runs to 18 residues. Germline assignment: CDR1 SQVTM and CDR2 ANQGSEA. The V and J ends lost 4 bases and 10 bases, in that order; junction bases with no gene match: 20. Written as DNA, the CDR3 is TGCAGCGTTGTGGGACGGCTTGCAGAGACTAGCGGGGGACGGGAGCAGTTCTTC. Encoded protein: CSVVGRLAETSGGREQFF.

The rearrangement joins TRBV2 to TRBJ2-7; D remains ambiguous. The length of the CDR3 is 9 residues. Per germline, CDR1 SNHLY and CDR2 FYNNEI. The V end was cut by 9 bases, the J end by 3 bases, with 3 bases between. This CDR3 reads CASNYEQYF. DNA of the CDR3: TGTGCCAGTAACTACGAGCAGTACTTC.

The chain employs TRBV19 and TRBJ1-2, with D possibly TRBD1 on 5 matching bases. Germline CDR1 and CDR2: LNHDA and SQIVND (reference sequence). CDR3 length: 14 amino acids. V shed 3 bases and J shed 8 bases, with 16 bases lying between them. CDR3 amino acids: CASSIWAGDGGYTF. Written as DNA, the CDR3 is TGTGCCAGTAGTATTTGGGCGGGGGACGGAGGCTACACCTTC.

The chain combines TRBV10-3 with TRBJ2-5; 7 bases are shared with TRBD1. Germline lookup yields CDR1 ENHRY and CDR2 SYGVKD. Losses at the gene ends were 10 bases for V and 3 bases for J; bases not matched to a gene: 5. The CDR3 has 12 residues. This CDR3 is CATGTAEETQYF. The CDR3 DNA reads as TGTGCCACAGGGACAGCCGAAGAGACCCAGTACTTC.

V gene TRBV30 combines with J gene TRBJ1-1, with D perhaps TRBD1 (5 bases). The ends were cut back, 1 base at V and 11 bases at J, with 14 bases in the middle. Germline V lookup: CDR1 GTSNPN, CDR2 SVGIG (reference sequence). CDR3 length: 12 residues. The CDR3, as DNA: TGTGCCTGGAGTGGGCAGGGTTGGCGGGCTTTCTTT. Amino acid sequence: CAWSGQGWRAFF.

This chain uses TRBV28 with TRBJ2-3; D perhaps matches TRBD1 (6 bases). V was trimmed by 3 bases and J by 0 bases, leaving 19 bases between them. The CDR3 spans 18 residues. The germline V gene encodes CDR1 MDHEN and CDR2 SYDVKM. The CDR3 coding sequence is TGTGCCAGCAGTTTTACAGGGACCGGCTTCACGAGCACAGATACGCAGTATTTT. This sequence encodes CASSFTGTGFTSTDTQYF.

The genes are TRBV3-1 (or the pseudogene TRBV3-2) and TRBJ2-5; D gene ambiguous. Germline CDR1 is LGHDT and CDR2 is YNNKEL (reference sequence). V lost 0 bases and J lost 5, with 13 bases in between. The CDR3 totals 15 residues. CDR3 DNA: TGTGCCAGCAGCCAAGATCATGGCCTACAGGAGACCCAGTACTTC. This encodes CASSQDHGLQETQYF.

The chain carries TRBV21-1 and TRBJ2-1; the D call of TRBD2 is as the table states it, not checked on the DNA. TRBV21-1 is shown as a pseudogene. This CDR3 region has 13 residues. DNA of the CDR3: TGTGCCAGCAGCAAAGGTCGTAGTCCCAAGCAGTTCTTC. Translating gives CASSKGRSPKQFF.

This sequence joins TRBV21-1 and TRBJ1-5; TRBD1 was called by the table and not checked on the DNA. TRBV21-1 is annotated as a pseudogene. The length of the CDR3 is 14 residues. This chain's CDR3 is CASSNGRVNQPQHF. In DNA, the CDR3 is TGTGCCAGCAGCAACGGCAGGGTGAATCAGCCCCAGCATTTT.

V is TRBV19 and J is TRBJ1-1, with D possibly matching TRBD1 (5 bases). V lost 7 bases, J lost 1 base, and 10 bases lay in between. The CDR3 has 13 amino acids. In germline, CDR1 is LNHDA, CDR2 SQIVND (reference sequence). The CDR3 region has the DNA TGTGCCAGTAAATGGAGGGGGAACACTGAAGCTTTCTTT. This codes for CASKWRGNTEAFF.

This chain uses TRBV19 with TRBJ2-1, with D tentatively TRBD2 (6 bases). The CDR3 spans 14 residues. Germline CDR1 and CDR2: LNHDA and SQIVND (reference sequence). The germline V and J ends were trimmed by 8 bases and 4 bases, with 15 bases remaining between them. CDR3 residues: CASAVAEKYNEQFF. For the CDR3, the DNA is TGTGCCAGTGCAGTAGCGGAGAAATACAATGAGCAGTTCTTC.

The V gene is TRBV10-2, the J gene TRBJ1-1; TRBD1 agrees at 9 bases. CDR3 length: 16 residues. Germline values: CDR1 WSHSY, CDR2 SAAADI. The V segment lost 3 bases and the J segment 3 bases; nucleotides outside the gene matches: 8. The CDR3, as DNA: TGCGCCAGCAGTGACGTACAGGGGGCGAGGGACACTGAAGCTTTCTTT. Amino acids: CASSDVQGARDTEAFF.

The chain combines TRBV4-1 with TRBJ2-1; 8 nucleotides line up with TRBD2. The CDR3 is 17 amino acids. The germline V gene has CDR1 MGHRA and CDR2 YSYEKL. The trim removed 4 bases at V and 1 base at J, leaving 9 bases unmatched. This CDR3 reads CASSPSRASGSYNEQFF. The CDR3 DNA is TGCGCCAGCAGCCCAAGCCGAGCTAGCGGGTCCTACAATGAGCAGTTCTTC.

The chain is built from TRBV19 and TRBJ2-3; D gene unclear. V was pared by 6 bases and J by 4 bases, with 8 bases between. Germline CDR1 and CDR2: LNHDA and SQIVND (reference sequence). This CDR3 spans 12 amino acids. CDR3 in DNA: TGTGCCAGTAGGTCGAGAGCAGATACGCAGTATTTT. This codes for CASRSRADTQYF.

V is TRBV7-9 and J is TRBJ2-1; 8 nucleotides align to TRBD2. The CDR3 length is 16 residues. Losses at the gene ends were 3 bases for V and 6 bases for J; bases not matched to a gene: 10. Germline assignment: CDR1 SEHNR and CDR2 FQNEAQ (reference sequence). The CDR3 bases are TGTGCCAGCAGCTTTATTATTCCGGGAGGGTCCAATGAGCAGTTCTTC. It encodes CASSFIIPGGSNEQFF.

This clone came up once. This rearrangement joins TRBV3-1 (or the pseudogene TRBV3-2) to TRBJ2-3; 14 bases fit TRBD2. The CDR3 has 15 amino acids. The germline gives CDR1 LGHDT, CDR2 YNNKEL (reference sequence). V gave up 3 bases and J gave up 8 bases; unmatched junction bases: 4. The CDR3 DNA sequence: TGTGCCAGCAGCCACCAGACTAGCGGGGGGGGTACGCAGTATTTT. Protein sequence: CASSHQTSGGGTQYF.

This clone was seen once. The V gene is TRBV11-2, the J gene TRBJ2-7; 11 nucleotides match TRBD1. CDR3 length: 15 amino acids. The J segment lost 1 base and the V segment lost 3 bases, leaving 2 bases of the junction unmatched. Germline CDR1 is SGHAT and CDR2 is FQNNGV. For the CDR3, the DNA is TGTGCCAGCAGCTTGGGGACAGGGGGTTCCTACGAGCAGTACTTC. Amino acids: CASSLGTGGSYEQYF.

This clone is a singleton in its sample. The rearrangement joins TRBV28 to TRBJ1-1, with D perhaps TRBD1 (6 bases). The CDR3 is 15 residues long. Per germline, CDR1 MDHEN and CDR2 SYDVKM. The V gene lost 4 bases and the J gene lost 2 bases, with 14 bases spanning the gap. The CDR3 coding sequence is TGTGCCAGCAGTTCTGACAGGACCCTAAACACTGAAGCTTTCTTT. Translation gives CASSSDRTLNTEAFF.

For the CDR3, the DNA is TGTGCCACCAGCAGAGCTGGTAGCGGGAGGGGGAGTGAGCAGTTCTTC. This encodes CATSRAGSGRGSEQFF. This rearrangement joins TRBV15 to TRBJ2-1; 11 nucleotides align to TRBD2. The CDR3 covers 16 residues. The V gene's germline CDR1 is LNHNV and CDR2 YYDKDF (reference sequence). J was trimmed by 9 bases and V by 1 base; bases with no gene match: 8.

The CDR3 coding sequence is TGTGCCAGCAGTGAAAAAGGTTGGGACAGGCGCAACTATGGCTACACCTTC. This translates into CASSEKGWDRRNYGYTF. The V call is TRBV2, the J call TRBJ1-2; 8 bases line up with TRBD1. V shed 2 bases and J 2 bases; nucleotides not matched to a gene: 10. The CDR3 contains 17 residues. Germline loops: CDR1 SNHLY, CDR2 FYNNEI.

V gene TRBV7-9 combines with J gene TRBJ1-1; no firm D call. The CDR3 covers 15 residues. CDR1 is SEHNR, CDR2 FQNEAQ, per germline (reference sequence). V was cut by 3 bases and J by 0 bases, with 11 bases left in between. This CDR3 reads CASSLPGVMNTEAFF. For the CDR3, the DNA is TGTGCCAGCAGCTTGCCGGGCGTCATGAACACTGAAGCTTTCTTT.